A selection of T cell receptor beta chains follows, all from one sample in a study of molecular identifiers for immune sequencing clone quantification. In TCRdb, the PCR reads were re-called with MiXCR into one record per CDR3 protein. The sample shows roughly 320,000 distinct CDR3 sequences, under 25% of them seen only once. Material: naive CD8+ T cells from blood, with Jurkat cell RNA spiked in. The receptors come from a human donor in good health. Some libraries in this study had Jurkat cell RNA spiked in. CDR3s include the opening cysteine and the closing phenylalanine or tryptophan. Fields, in order: D gene, V gene, J gene, clone size, CDR3 protein, CDR3 DNA. A D gene is named only where the DNA matches it firmly. Some rows mark clone size as missing; the rest say once, few, many or name a class of expanded clone.

>.|TRBV9|TRBJ2-7|.
CASSVEEGEQYF
TGTGCCAGCAGCGTAGAGGAGGGCGAGCAGTACTTC
>.|TRBV24-1|TRBJ2-2|.
CATSDARTEYTGELFF
TGTGCCACCAGTGATGCCAGGACAGAGTACACCGGGGAGCTGTTTTTT
>TRBD2|TRBV7-9|TRBJ2-1|.
CASSPASGGYNEQFF
TGTGCCAGCAGCCCTGCTAGCGGGGGGTACAATGAGCAGTTCTTC
>.|TRBV7-9|TRBJ2-3|many
CASSFPGTLAQYF
TGTGCCAGCAGCTTCCCGGGGACCTTAGCGCAGTATTTT
>.|TRBV27|TRBJ1-6|few
CASSGVNSPLHF
TGTGCCAGCAGTGGGGTTAATTCACCCCTCCACTTT
>.|TRBV4-3|TRBJ1-1|.
CASSLEEEQGVYEAFF
TGCGCCAGCAGCCTAGAGGAGGAACAGGGTGTATATGAAGCTTTCTTT
>TRBD2|TRBV7-9|TRBJ2-1|.
CASSSGTSGRNEQSF
TGTGCCAGCAGCTCCGGGACTAGCGGGAGAAATGAGCAGTCCTTC
>TRBD1|TRBV20-1|TRBJ2-3|few
CSAGTGVSTDTQYF
TGCAGTGCTGGGACAGGGGTGAGCACAGATACGCAGTATTTT
>TRBD1|TRBV20-1|TRBJ2-3|few
CSARDFGGQGPTDTQYF
TGCAGTGCTAGAGATTTTGGGGGACAGGGACCCACAGATACGCAGTATTTT
>.|TRBV20-1|TRBJ2-2|few
CSARDQPTGELFF
TGCAGTGCGCGGGACCAGCCCACCGGGGAGCTGTTTTTT
>.|TRBV11-3|TRBJ1-5|.
CASSSLLGRDSNQPQHF
TGTGCCAGCAGCTCTCTACTGGGACGGGATAGCAATCAGCCCCAGCATTTT
>.|TRBV6-5|TRBJ2-5|.
CASSQEGVRETQYF
TGTGCCAGCAGTCAGGAGGGGGTACGAGAGACCCAGTACTTC
>.|TRBV7-9|TRBJ1-1|many
CASSLEGGTEAFF
TGTGCCAGCAGCTTAGAAGGGGGCACTGAAGCTTTCTTT
>.|TRBV2|TRBJ2-3|few
CASMGWGRDHLSSTDTQYF
TGTGCCAGCATGGGATGGGGCCGGGACCACCTTTCGAGCACAGATACGCAGTATTTT
>.|TRBV14|TRBJ2-7|few
CASSQDFGGYEQYF
TGTGCCAGCAGCCAAGATTTTGGGGGCTACGAGCAGTACTTC
>.|TRBV12-3/TRBV12-4|TRBJ2-5|many
CASSPPNFRTQYF
TGTGCCAGCAGTCCGCCTAACTTTAGGACCCAGTACTTC
>.|TRBV14|TRBJ2-5|few
CASSQATETQYF
TGTGCCAGCAGCCAAGCTACGGAGACCCAGTACTTC
>.|TRBV30|TRBJ1-1|many
CAWSIFEAIGNTEAFF
TGTGCCTGGAGTATCTTTGAGGCCATTGGAAACACTGAAGCTTTCTTT
>TRBD2|TRBV19|TRBJ2-3|.
CASSKASGGTTQYF
TGTGCCAGTAGTAAGGCTAGCGGGGGGACTACGCAGTATTTT
>.|TRBV6-1|TRBJ1-1|many
CATILRNTEAFF
TGTGCCACTATCCTGCGGAACACTGAAGCTTTCTTT
>TRBD2|TRBV6-5|TRBJ2-5|many
CASSPGTSGIDQETQYF
TGTGCCAGCAGTCCCGGGACTAGCGGGATTGACCAAGAGACCCAGTACTTC
>.|TRBV29-1|TRBJ1-1|many
CSVVGQNTEAFF
TGCAGCGTTGTGGGCCAGAACACTGAAGCTTTCTTT
>.|TRBV4-1|TRBJ1-1|few
CASSQDGQSMNTEAFF
TGCGCCAGCAGCCAAGATGGACAGTCTATGAACACTGAAGCTTTCTTT
>TRBD1|TRBV9|TRBJ2-2|.
CASSVESRGFTGELFF
TGTGCCAGCAGCGTAGAAAGCAGGGGGTTCACCGGGGAGCTGTTTTTT
>.|TRBV29-1|TRBJ2-7|many
CSVETITTREQYF
TGCAGCGTTGAAACAATTACTACGAGGGAGCAGTACTTC
>.|TRBV20-1|TRBJ1-4|.
CSARDTFREAPNEKLFF
TGCAGTGCTAGAGACACCTTCAGGGAAGCGCCTAATGAAAAACTGTTTTTT
>TRBD2|TRBV27|TRBJ2-7|.
CASSPGTSGVYEQYF
TGTGCCAGCAGTCCGGGGACTAGCGGGGTTTACGAGCAGTACTTC
>.|TRBV6-2/TRBV6-3|TRBJ2-2|few
CASSSIERRNTGELFF
TGTGCCAGCAGTTCGATAGAACGGAGGAACACCGGGGAGCTGTTTTTT